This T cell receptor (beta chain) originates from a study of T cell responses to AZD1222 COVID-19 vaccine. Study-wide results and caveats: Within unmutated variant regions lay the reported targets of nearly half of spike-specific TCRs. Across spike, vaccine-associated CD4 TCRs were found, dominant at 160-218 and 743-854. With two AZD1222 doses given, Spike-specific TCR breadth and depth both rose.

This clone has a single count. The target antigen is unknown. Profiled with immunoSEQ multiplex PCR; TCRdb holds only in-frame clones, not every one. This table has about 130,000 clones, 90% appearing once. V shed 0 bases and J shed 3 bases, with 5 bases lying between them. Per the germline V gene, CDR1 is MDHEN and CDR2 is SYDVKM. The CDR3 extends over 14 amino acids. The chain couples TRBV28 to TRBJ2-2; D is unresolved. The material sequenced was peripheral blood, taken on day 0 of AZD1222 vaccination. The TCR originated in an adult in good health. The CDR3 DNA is TGTGCCAGCAGTTTATGGTCCTACACCGGGGAGCTGTTTTTT. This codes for CASSLWSYTGELFF.